This T cell receptor (beta chain) was sequenced in a study of PD-1 blockade in mismatch repair-deficient tumors. The CDR3 extends over 14 amino acids. V was shortened by 2 bases and J by 0 bases, with 5 bases between the two germline ends. Germline-derived CDR1 and CDR2 are SGHTA and FQGNSA. The table came from immunoSEQ multiplex PCR; TCRdb's copy has only in-frame clones and leaves some out. The table shows some 70,000 clones, with 78% occurring only once. TCRs were sequenced from a few patients responding to pembrolizumab. The sample here was peripheral blood, taken 2 weeks after starting pembrolizumab. The clonotype was recovered from an adult with mismatch repair-deficient cancer. The gene calls are TRBV7-2 and TRBJ1-5; D is unclear. The CDR3 here is CASSLSNSNQPQHF. CDR3 DNA: TGTGCCAGCAGCTTAAGTAATAGCAATCAGCCCCAGCATTTT.